This TCR beta chain was captured in a study of regulatory T cells in long-lasting Graves disease. Study conclusions and caveats: More public clonotypes were shared by persistent patients (fewer than 3,000) than by new patients (about 970).

V shed 5 bases, J shed 9 bases, and the junction held 10 bases outside the gene matches. The CDR3 runs to 16 residues. The germline CDR1 and CDR2 sequences are SGHAT and FQNNGV. This clonotype was seen at least ten times. Its antigen is not identified. As to time point: newly diagnosed GD, antithyroid drugs for less than 3 months. Scientists built the TCR library using RNA that was extracted from PBMCs. In building TCR beta libraries, iRepertoire HTBI primers were used together with Arm-PCR of CDR3 regions. One entry per CDR3 protein, called by TCRdb with MiXCR from the multiplex PCR reads. The data contain a few hundred thousand distinct CDR3 sequences, around 16% of them singletons. A further study also used this sample, focusing on T cells in Graves' hyperthyroidism and ophthalmopathy. This second study notes: A first-round RT-PCR of the TCR CDR3 used the HTBI primer set. Blood shared most expanded thyroid clonotypes above 0.001. Before onset, ophthalmopathy was predicted by the model a median roughly 6.8 months earlier.

This sequence originates from a woman between 18 and 29 years old with Graves disease. The rearrangement links TRBV11-2 to TRBJ2-1; TRBD2 aligns across 13 bases. The specimen was peripheral blood mononuclear cells (PBMCs), collected at new diagnosis, from a patient treated with antithyroid drugs. The CDR3 spells CASSPPGLAGWSEQFF. In nucleotides, the CDR3 is TGTGCCAGCAGCCCCCCGGGACTAGCGGGGTGGAGTGAGCAGTTCTTC.